These T cell receptor beta chains were read from a single sample in a study of OX40 agonist ivuxolimab in advanced cancers. Data came from immunoSEQ multiplex PCR; TCRdb stores just in-frame clones and leaves some out. This table has more than 75,000 clones, about 85% appearing once. Sequencing was performed on CD4+ or CD8+ T cells sorted from blood, taken in a trial of the OX40 agonist ivuxolimab. These TCRs come from an adult with an advanced solid tumor such as melanoma, head and neck, liver or kidney cancer. The CDR3 runs from the conserved cysteine through the conserved F or W. D genes are given only for firm matches. Not every row has a clone size; where given, it reads once, few, many or a size class.

V	J	size	D	CDR3	DNA
TRBV6-1	TRBJ2-7	NA	TRBD1	CASSDGGQGSREQYF	TGTGCCAGCAGTGATGGCGGACAGGGAAGCCGCGAGCAGTACTTC
TRBV7-7	TRBJ2-2	NA	NA	CASSPGAAGTGELFF	TGTGCTAGCAGCCCAGGGGCGGCGGGCACCGGGGAGCTGTTTTTT
TRBV5-4	TRBJ2-1	NA	NA	CASSRQYGHEQFF	TGTGCCAGCAGCCGTCAGTATGGCCATGAGCAGTTCTTC
TRBV6-5	TRBJ1-1	NA	NA	CASSWVGQNTEAFF	TGTGCCAGCAGTTGGGTGGGTCAGAACACTGAAGCTTTCTTT
TRBV6-1	TRBJ2-3	NA	NA	CAGRVDTDTQYF	TGTGCCGGTCGAGTAGACACAGATACGCAGTATTTT
TRBV2	TRBJ2-2	NA	NA	CASSEAGGGTNTGELFF	TGTGCCAGCAGTGAAGCGGGAGGCGGGACTAACACCGGGGAGCTGTTTTTT
TRBV2	TRBJ2-2	NA	TRBD2	CASSQGGPGELFF	TGTGCCAGCAGCCAGGGAGGGCCCGGGGAGCTGTTTTTT
TRBV5-4	TRBJ2-1	NA	TRBD2	CASSSPKGTSVNNEQFF	TGTGCCAGCAGCTCACCCAAGGGGACTAGCGTAAACAATGAGCAGTTCTTC
TRBV4-3	TRBJ1-2	once	TRBD1	CASSQEVGGGNYGYTF	TGCGCCAGCAGCCAAGAGGTAGGGGGCGGTAACTATGGCTACACCTTC
TRBV30	TRBJ1-4	NA	NA	CAWSGESGAIEKLFF	TGTGCCTGGAGTGGAGAGTCAGGGGCGATTGAAAAACTGTTTTTT
TRBV10-3	TRBJ2-2	NA	NA	CAISESGVTGELFF	TGTGCCATCAGTGAGTCAGGAGTCACCGGGGAGCTGTTTTTT
TRBV30	TRBJ1-1	NA	NA	CASGTNTEAFF	TGTGCCTCAGGGACGAACACTGAAGCTTTCTTT
TRBV7-9	TRBJ1-1	NA	TRBD1	CASSLQGDSTEAFF	TGTGCCAGCAGCTTGCAGGGGGATTCCACTGAAGCTTTCTTT
TRBV18	TRBJ2-7	few	NA	CASSPAAGGYEQYF	TGTGCCAGCTCACCGGCAGCCGGGGGCTACGAGCAGTACTTC
TRBV6-5	TRBJ2-1	NA	TRBD2	CASNLAGAYNEQFF	TGTGCCAGTAATCTAGCGGGAGCCTACAATGAGCAGTTCTTC
TRBV28	TRBJ1-3	NA	TRBD1	CASSTGTDGNTIYF	TGTGCCAGCAGTACCGGGACAGACGGAAACACCATATATTTT
TRBV27	TRBJ2-7	NA	NA	CASSRQATTSYEQYF	TGTGCCAGCAGTCGACAGGCCACCACTTCCTACGAGCAGTACTTC
TRBV5-1	TRBJ2-5	NA	NA	CASSLVRGSKETQYF	TGCGCCAGCAGCTTGGTTCGGGGCTCGAAAGAGACCCAGTACTTC
TRBV9	TRBJ2-2	NA	NA	CASSAADGNTGELFF	TGTGCCAGCAGCGCGGCCGACGGGAACACCGGGGAGCTGTTTTTT
TRBV6-6	TRBJ2-7	NA	NA	CASSYERAWEQYF	TGTGCCAGCAGTTACGAGCGGGCCTGGGAGCAGTACTTC
TRBV10-2	TRBJ2-5	NA	TRBD2	CASGTSGTKETQYF	TGCGCCAGCGGGACTAGCGGGACAAAAGAGACCCAGTACTTC
TRBV6-6	TRBJ1-5	NA	TRBD1	CAMSPGQGSNQPQHF	TGTGCCATGTCTCCGGGACAGGGTAGCAATCAGCCCCAGCATTTT
TRBV7-2	TRBJ2-3	NA	NA	CASSLRGGLGTDTQYF	TGTGCCAGCAGCTTAAGGGGGGGGCTAGGCACAGATACGCAGTATTTT
TRBV28	TRBJ2-7	NA	TRBD2	CASSLPSGRLYEQYF	TGTGCCAGCAGTTTGCCTAGCGGGAGGCTCTACGAGCAGTACTTC
TRBV11-2	TRBJ2-3	NA	TRBD2	CASSLRTSGRLSDTQYF	TGTGCCAGCAGCCTACGGACTAGCGGGAGATTGTCAGATACGCAGTATTTT
TRBV2	TRBJ2-1	NA	NA	CASSEASYNEQFF	TGTGCCAGCAGTGAAGCCAGTTACAATGAGCAGTTCTTC
TRBV6-5	TRBJ1-1	NA	NA	CASSSQPTMNTEAFF	TGTGCCAGCAGTTCTCAACCTACCATGAACACTGAAGCTTTCTTT
TRBV29-1	TRBJ2-7	NA	NA	CSVARESYEQYF	TGCAGCGTTGCGAGGGAATCCTACGAGCAGTACTTC
TRBV2	TRBJ1-1	NA	TRBD1	CASVPTGRAFF	TGTGCCAGCGTGCCGACAGGGCGGGCTTTCTTT
TRBV28	TRBJ2-3	NA	NA	CASSSHNTQYF	TGTGCCAGCAGTTCCCACAATACGCAGTATTTT
TRBV7-2	TRBJ2-1	NA	NA	CASSFGGPNEQFF	TGTGCCAGCAGCTTTGGAGGACCCAATGAGCAGTTCTTC
TRBV4-2	TRBJ1-1	NA	NA	CASSQDGDTEAFF	TGTGCCAGCAGCCAAGATGGGGACACTGAAGCTTTCTTT
TRBV11-2	TRBJ1-1	NA	NA	CASSLDTGIRNTEAFF	TGTGCCAGCAGCTTAGATACAGGGATAAGGAACACTGAAGCTTTCTTT
TRBV6-5	TRBJ2-2	NA	TRBD1	CASSKGQGNTGELFF	TGTGCCAGCAGCAAGGGACAGGGAAACACCGGGGAGCTGTTTTTT
TRBV9	TRBJ2-2	NA	NA	CASSVASDGPGELFF	TGTGCCAGCAGCGTTGCGAGCGATGGGCCCGGGGAGCTGTTTTTT
TRBV5-4	TRBJ2-5	NA	NA	CASSLVGGGERQETQYF	TGTGCCAGCAGCTTGGTGGGGGGCGGCGAGAGACAAGAGACCCAGTACTTC
TRBV29-1	TRBJ2-2	NA	TRBD1	CSVERDRGSGELFF	TGCAGCGTTGAACGGGACAGGGGGAGCGGGGAGCTGTTTTTT
TRBV7-9	TRBJ2-5	NA	NA	CASSTSGRGRMETQYF	TGTGCCAGCAGTACATCGGGCAGGGGGAGGATGGAGACCCAGTACTTC
TRBV7-2	TRBJ2-1	NA	TRBD2	CASSLGASGSGEQFF	TGTGCCAGCAGCTTAGGGGCTAGCGGGAGTGGTGAGCAGTTCTTC
TRBV9	TRBJ2-3	NA	TRBD2	CASSAGGLTLHTQYF	TGTGCCAGCAGCGCGGGGGGACTAACCCTCCATACGCAGTATTTT
TRBV10-3	TRBJ1-6	NA	NA	CAIGTVNSPLHF	TGTGCCATCGGGACGGTGAATTCACCCCTCCACTTT